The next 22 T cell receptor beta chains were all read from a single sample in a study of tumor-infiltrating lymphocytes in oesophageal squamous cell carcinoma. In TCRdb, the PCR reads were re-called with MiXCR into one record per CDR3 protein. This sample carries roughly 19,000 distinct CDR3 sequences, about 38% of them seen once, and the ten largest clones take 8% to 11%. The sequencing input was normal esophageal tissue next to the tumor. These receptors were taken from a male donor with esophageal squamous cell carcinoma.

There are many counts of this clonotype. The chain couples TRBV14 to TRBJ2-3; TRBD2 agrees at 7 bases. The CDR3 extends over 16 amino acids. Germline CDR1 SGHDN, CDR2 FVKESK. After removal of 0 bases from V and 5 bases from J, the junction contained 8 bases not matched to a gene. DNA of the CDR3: TGTGCCAGCAGCCAAGATAATGGGAGGGCCGGAGATACGCAGTATTTT. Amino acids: CASSQDNGRAGDTQYF.

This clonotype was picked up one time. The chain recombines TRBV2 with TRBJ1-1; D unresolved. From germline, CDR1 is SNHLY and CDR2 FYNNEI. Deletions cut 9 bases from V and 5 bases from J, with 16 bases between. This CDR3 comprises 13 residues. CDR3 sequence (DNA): TGTGCCAGACAAAGGACGGTGGTTACTGAAGCTTTCTTT. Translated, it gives CARQRTVVTEAFF. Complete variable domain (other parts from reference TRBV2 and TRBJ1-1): EPEVTQTPSHQVTQMGQEVILRCVPISNHLYFYWYRQILGQKVEFLVSFYNNEISEKSEIFDDQFSVERPDGSNFTLKIRSTKLEDSAMYFCARQRTVVTEAFFGQGTRLTVV.

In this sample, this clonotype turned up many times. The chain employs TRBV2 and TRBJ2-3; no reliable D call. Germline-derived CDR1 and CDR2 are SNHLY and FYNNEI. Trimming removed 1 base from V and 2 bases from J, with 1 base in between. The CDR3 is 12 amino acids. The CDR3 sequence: CASSEDTDTQYF. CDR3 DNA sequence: TGTGCCAGCAGTGAAGACACAGATACGCAGTATTTT. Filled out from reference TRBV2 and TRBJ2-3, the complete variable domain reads EPEVTQTPSHQVTQMGQEVILRCVPISNHLYFYWYRQILGQKVEFLVSFYNNEISEKSEIFDDQFSVERPDGSNFTLKIRSTKLEDSAMYFCASSEDTDTQYFGPGTRLTVL.

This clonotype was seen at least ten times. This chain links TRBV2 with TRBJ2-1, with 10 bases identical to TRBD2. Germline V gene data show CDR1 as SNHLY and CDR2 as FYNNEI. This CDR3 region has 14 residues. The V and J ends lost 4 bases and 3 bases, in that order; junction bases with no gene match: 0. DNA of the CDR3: TGTGCCAGCAGTGCTAGCGGGAGCTACAATGAGCAGTTCTTC. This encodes CASSASGSYNEQFF.

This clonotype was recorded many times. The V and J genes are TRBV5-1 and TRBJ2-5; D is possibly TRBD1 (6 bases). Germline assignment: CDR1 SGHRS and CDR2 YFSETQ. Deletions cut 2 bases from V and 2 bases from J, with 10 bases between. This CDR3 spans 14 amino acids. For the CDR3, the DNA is TGCGCCAGCAGCTTAACAGGGAGACAAGAGACCCAGTACTTC. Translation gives CASSLTGRQETQYF.

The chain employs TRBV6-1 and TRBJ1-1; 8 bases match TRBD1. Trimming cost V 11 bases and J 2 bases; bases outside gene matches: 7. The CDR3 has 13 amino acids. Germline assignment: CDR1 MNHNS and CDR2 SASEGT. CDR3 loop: CAPRGQDNTEAFF. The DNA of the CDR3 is TGTGCCCCACGGGGACAGGACAACACTGAAGCTTTCTTT.

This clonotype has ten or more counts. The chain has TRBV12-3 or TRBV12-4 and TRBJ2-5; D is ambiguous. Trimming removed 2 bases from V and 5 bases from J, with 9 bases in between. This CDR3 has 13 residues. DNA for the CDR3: TGTGCCAGCAGTTTAAGGGTGGGGGAGACCCAGTACTTC. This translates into CASSLRVGETQYF.

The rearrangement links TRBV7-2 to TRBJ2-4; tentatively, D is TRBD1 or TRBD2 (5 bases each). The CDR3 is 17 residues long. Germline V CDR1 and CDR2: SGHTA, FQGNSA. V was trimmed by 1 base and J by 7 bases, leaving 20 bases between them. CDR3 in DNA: TGTGCCAGCAGCTTAGTTCCCTCCGGGACCGCGAGGAACATTCAGTACTTC. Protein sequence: CASSLVPSGTARNIQYF.

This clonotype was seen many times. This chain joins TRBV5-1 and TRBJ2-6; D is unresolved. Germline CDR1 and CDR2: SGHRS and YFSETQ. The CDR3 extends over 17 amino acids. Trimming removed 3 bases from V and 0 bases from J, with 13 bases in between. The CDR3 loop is CASSSQLASSGANVLTF. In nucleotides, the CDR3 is TGCGCCAGCAGCTCTCAGCTTGCCAGCTCTGGGGCCAACGTCCTGACTTTC.

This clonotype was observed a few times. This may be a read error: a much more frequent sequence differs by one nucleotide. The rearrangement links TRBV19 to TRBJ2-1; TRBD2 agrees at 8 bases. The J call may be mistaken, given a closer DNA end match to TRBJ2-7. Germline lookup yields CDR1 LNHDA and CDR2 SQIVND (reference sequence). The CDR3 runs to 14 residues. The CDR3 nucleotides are TGTGCCAGTATTGTCGGGAGGGTCCACAATGAGCAGTACTTC. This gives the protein CASIVGRVHNEQYF.

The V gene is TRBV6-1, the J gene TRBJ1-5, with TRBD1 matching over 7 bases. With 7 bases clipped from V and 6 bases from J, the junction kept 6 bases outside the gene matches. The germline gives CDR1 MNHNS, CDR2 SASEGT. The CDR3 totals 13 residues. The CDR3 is CASTGTAGQPQHF. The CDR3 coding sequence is TGTGCCAGCACCGGGACAGCGGGTCAGCCCCAGCATTTT.

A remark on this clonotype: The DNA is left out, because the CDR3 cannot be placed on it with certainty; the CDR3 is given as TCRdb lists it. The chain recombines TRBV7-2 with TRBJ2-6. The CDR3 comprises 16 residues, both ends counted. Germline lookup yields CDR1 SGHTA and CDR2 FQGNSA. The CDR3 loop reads CASGVALSQKHSVLRF.

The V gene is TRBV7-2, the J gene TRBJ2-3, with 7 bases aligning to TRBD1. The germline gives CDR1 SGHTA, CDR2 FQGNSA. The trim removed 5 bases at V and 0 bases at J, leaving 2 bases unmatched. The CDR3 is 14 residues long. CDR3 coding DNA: TGTGCCAGCAGCACGACAGGGAGCACAGATACGCAGTATTTT. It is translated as CASSTTGSTDTQYF.

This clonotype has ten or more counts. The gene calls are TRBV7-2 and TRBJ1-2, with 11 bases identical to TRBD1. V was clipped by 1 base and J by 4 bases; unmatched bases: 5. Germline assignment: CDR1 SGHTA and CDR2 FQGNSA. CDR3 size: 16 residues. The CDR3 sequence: CASSLGGTGGRYGYTF. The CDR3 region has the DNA TGTGCCAGCAGCTTAGGGGGGACAGGGGGACGCTATGGCTACACCTTC.

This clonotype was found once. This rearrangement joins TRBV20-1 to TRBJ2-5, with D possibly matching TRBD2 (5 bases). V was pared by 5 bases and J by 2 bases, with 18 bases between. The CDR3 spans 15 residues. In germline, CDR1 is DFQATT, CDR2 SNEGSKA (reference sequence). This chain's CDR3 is CSARRTGNQQETQYF. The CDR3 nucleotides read TGCAGTGCTCGGAGGACTGGGAACCAACAAGAGACCCAGTACTTC.

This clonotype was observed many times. CDR3 sequence reads: CRGQPQHF. CDR3 sequence (DNA): TGTCGGGGCCAGCCCCAGCATTTT. V is TRBV10-3 and J is TRBJ1-5, with D perhaps matching TRBD1 (5 bases). CDR3 length: 8 amino acids. Germline V gene data show CDR1 as ENHRY and CDR2 as SYGVKD.

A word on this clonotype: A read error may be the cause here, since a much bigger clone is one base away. CDR3 coding DNA: TGTGCCAGCAAAAGAGACAGGCCCACCGGGGAGCTGTATTTT. This sequence encodes CASKRDRPTGELYF. V gene TRBV6-5 combines with J gene TRBJ2-3; D might be TRBD1 (6 bases). The V end was cut by 7 bases, the J end by 14 bases, with 25 bases between. CDR1 is MNHEY and CDR2 is SVGAGI in the germline V gene. This CDR3 contains 14 residues.

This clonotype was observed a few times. The CDR3 DNA sequence: TGTGCCAGCAGTGAACATATCGGTCAGGGGGCCGCCAAGACTGAAGCTTTCTTT. Translation: CASSEHIGQGAAKTEAFF. The chain recombines TRBV2 with TRBJ1-1; 8 bases align to TRBD1. The CDR3 runs to 18 residues. In germline, CDR1 is SNHLY, CDR2 FYNNEI. The trim removed 2 bases at V and 5 bases at J, leaving 16 bases unmatched.

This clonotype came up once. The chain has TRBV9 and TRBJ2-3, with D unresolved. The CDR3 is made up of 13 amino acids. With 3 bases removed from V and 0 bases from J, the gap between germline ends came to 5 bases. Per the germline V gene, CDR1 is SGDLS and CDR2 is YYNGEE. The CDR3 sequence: CASSATSTDTQYF. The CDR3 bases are TGTGCCAGCAGCGCAACTAGCACAGATACGCAGTATTTT.

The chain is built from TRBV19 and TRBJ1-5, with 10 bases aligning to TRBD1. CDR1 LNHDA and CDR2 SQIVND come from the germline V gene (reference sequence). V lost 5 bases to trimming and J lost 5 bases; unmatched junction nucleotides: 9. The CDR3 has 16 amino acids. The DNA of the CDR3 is TGTGCCAGTAGTTTGATAGCGACAGGGGGCGATCAGCCCCAGCATTTT. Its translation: CASSLIATGGDQPQHF.

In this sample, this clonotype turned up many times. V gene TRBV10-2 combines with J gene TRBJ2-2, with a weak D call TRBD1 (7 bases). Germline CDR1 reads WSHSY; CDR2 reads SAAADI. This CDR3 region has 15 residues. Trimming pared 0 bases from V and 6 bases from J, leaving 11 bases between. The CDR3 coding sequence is TGCGCCAGCAGTGAGTCTGCAGGGGGGCCCGGGGAGCTGTTTTTT. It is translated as CASSESAGGPGELFF.

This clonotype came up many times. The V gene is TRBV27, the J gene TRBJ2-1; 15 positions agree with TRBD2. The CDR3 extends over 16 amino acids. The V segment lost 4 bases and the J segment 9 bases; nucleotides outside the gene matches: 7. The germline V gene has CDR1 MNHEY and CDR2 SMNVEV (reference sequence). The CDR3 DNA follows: TGTGCCAGCAGTTCTGGACTAGCGGGAGGGCCAACTGAGCAGTTCTTC. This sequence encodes CASSSGLAGGPTEQFF.